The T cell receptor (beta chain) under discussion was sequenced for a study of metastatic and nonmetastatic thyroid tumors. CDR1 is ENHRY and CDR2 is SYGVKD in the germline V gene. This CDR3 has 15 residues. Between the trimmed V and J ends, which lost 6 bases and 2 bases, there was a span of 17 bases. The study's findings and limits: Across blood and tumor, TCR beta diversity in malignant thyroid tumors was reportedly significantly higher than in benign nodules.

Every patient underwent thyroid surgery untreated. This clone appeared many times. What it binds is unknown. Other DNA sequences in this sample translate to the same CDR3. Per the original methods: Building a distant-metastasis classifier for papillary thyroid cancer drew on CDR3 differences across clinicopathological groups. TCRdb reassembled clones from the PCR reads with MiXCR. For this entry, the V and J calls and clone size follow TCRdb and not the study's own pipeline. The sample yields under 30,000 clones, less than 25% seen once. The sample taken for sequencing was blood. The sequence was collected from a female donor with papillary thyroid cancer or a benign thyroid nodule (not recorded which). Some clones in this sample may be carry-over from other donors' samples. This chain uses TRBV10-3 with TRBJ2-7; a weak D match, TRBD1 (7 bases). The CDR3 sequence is CAIRLRTGLPYEQYF. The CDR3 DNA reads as TGTGCCATCAGACTACGGACAGGACTACCCTACGAGCAGTACTTC.